The rows below give T cell receptor beta chains drawn from one sample of a study of CD8 T cells in ankylosing spondylitis. TCRdb recomputed calls from the 5' RACE reads with MiXCR, one row per CDR3 protein. The data contain under 250,000 distinct CDR3 sequences, 30% to 35% of them singletons. Sample: blood, either unsorted or a sorted T cell fraction (not recorded which). The receptors originated from a male donor with ankylosing spondylitis or in good health (not recorded which). The CDR3 runs from the conserved cysteine through the conserved F or W. A D gene is named only where the DNA matches it firmly. A clone size is listed for some rows: how often the clone was seen (once, few, many), or a class if it is expanded.

clone size: -
V gene: TRBV20-1
D gene: -
J gene: TRBJ2-2
CDR3 protein: CSAQGSAAGELFF
CDR3 DNA: TGCAGTGCACAAGGGAGTGCCGCCGGGGAGCTGTTTTTT

clone size: -
V gene: TRBV24-1
D gene: -
J gene: TRBJ2-5
CDR3 protein: CATSDWQSQETQYF
CDR3 DNA: TGTGCCACCAGTGATTGGCAGTCCCAAGAGACCCAGTACTTC

clone size: -
V gene: TRBV5-1
D gene: -
J gene: TRBJ1-2
CDR3 protein: CASSLLAGAIYGYTF
CDR3 DNA: TGCGCCAGCAGCTTATTGGCAGGGGCGATCTATGGCTACACCTTC

clone size: few
V gene: TRBV5-1
D gene: TRBD2
J gene: TRBJ2-5
CDR3 protein: CASSLEAGRVETQYF
CDR3 DNA: TGCGCCAGCAGCTTGGAAGCGGGGAGGGTTGAGACCCAGTACTTC

clone size: many
V gene: TRBV20-1
D gene: -
J gene: TRBJ2-5
CDR3 protein: CSARAGKETQYF
CDR3 DNA: TGCAGTGCTAGAGCGGGGAAAGAGACCCAGTACTTC

clone size: -
V gene: TRBV20-1
D gene: -
J gene: TRBJ1-1
CDR3 protein: CSARSPIGGGEGKRNTEAFF
CDR3 DNA: TGCAGTGCTAGATCCCCGATCGGGGGAGGTGAGGGGAAAAGGAACACTGAAGCTTTCTTT

clone size: -
V gene: TRBV10-3
D gene: TRBD1
J gene: TRBJ2-7
CDR3 protein: CAISVDRDYEQYF
CDR3 DNA: TGTGCCATCAGTGTTGACAGGGACTACGAGCAGTACTTC

clone size: -
V gene: TRBV29-1
D gene: -
J gene: TRBJ2-3
CDR3 protein: CSVDSDRDSREDTQYF
CDR3 DNA: TGCAGCGTTGATTCGGACCGGGACTCCAGGGAGGATACGCAGTATTTT

clone size: -
V gene: TRBV5-4
D gene: -
J gene: TRBJ2-2
CDR3 protein: CASSPWGTGELFF
CDR3 DNA: TGTGCCAGCAGCCCCTGGGGGACCGGGGAGCTGTTTTTT

clone size: few
V gene: TRBV29-1
D gene: TRBD1
J gene: TRBJ1-2
CDR3 protein: CSVDPGQVDYGYTF
CDR3 DNA: TGCAGCGTTGATCCCGGACAGGTCGACTATGGCTACACCTTC

clone size: few
V gene: TRBV7-2
D gene: TRBD2
J gene: TRBJ2-7
CDR3 protein: CASSRTSGANYEQYF
CDR3 DNA: TGTGCCAGCAGCCGAACTAGCGGGGCTAACTACGAGCAGTACTTC

clone size: -
V gene: TRBV5-1
D gene: -
J gene: TRBJ1-6
CDR3 protein: CASSLIGPGAPLHF
CDR3 DNA: TGCGCCAGCAGCTTGATAGGTCCGGGAGCACCCCTCCACTTT

clone size: -
V gene: TRBV15
D gene: -
J gene: TRBJ2-5
CDR3 protein: CATSTTLGRAVQETQYF
CDR3 DNA: TGTGCCACCAGCACCACCCTAGGGCGGGCGGTCCAAGAGACCCAGTACTTC

clone size: few
V gene: TRBV5-5
D gene: TRBD2
J gene: TRBJ2-5
CDR3 protein: CASSSEGLAGYQETQYF
CDR3 DNA: TGTGCCAGCAGCTCCGAGGGACTAGCGGGGTACCAAGAGACCCAGTACTTC

clone size: -
V gene: TRBV15
D gene: -
J gene: TRBJ2-7
CDR3 protein: CATSSLAAAHGEQYF
CDR3 DNA: TGTGCCACCAGCAGTCTGGCAGCGGCCCATGGGGAGCAGTACTTC

clone size: -
V gene: TRBV5-6
D gene: -
J gene: TRBJ2-2
CDR3 protein: CASSLAGASVTGELFF
CDR3 DNA: TGTGCCAGCAGCTTGGCGGGGGCCTCGGTCACCGGGGAGCTGTTTTTT

clone size: few
V gene: TRBV28
D gene: TRBD1
J gene: TRBJ1-4
CDR3 protein: CASSSTMTDRGSSLFF
CDR3 DNA: TGTGCCAGCAGTTCCACCATGACTGACAGGGGGTCGTCCCTGTTTTTT

clone size: -
V gene: TRBV12-3/TRBV12-4
D gene: TRBD2
J gene: TRBJ2-5
CDR3 protein: CASSLSGGQETQYF
CDR3 DNA: TGTGCCAGCAGCCTTAGCGGGGGACAAGAGACCCAGTACTTC

clone size: -
V gene: TRBV20-1
D gene: -
J gene: TRBJ2-7
CDR3 protein: CSGSAGDYEQYF
CDR3 DNA: TGCAGTGGTTCTGCAGGGGACTACGAGCAGTACTTC

clone size: few
V gene: TRBV3-1
D gene: -
J gene: TRBJ2-7
CDR3 protein: CASSQAYEQYF
CDR3 DNA: TGTGCCAGCAGCCAAGCCTACGAGCAGTACTTC

clone size: -
V gene: TRBV20-1
D gene: -
J gene: TRBJ2-1
CDR3 protein: CSARENRGPNNNEQFF
CDR3 DNA: TGCAGTGCTAGAGAAAACCGGGGTCCCAACAACAATGAGCAGTTCTTC

clone size: many
V gene: TRBV6-5
D gene: -
J gene: TRBJ2-3
CDR3 protein: CASSYAVSTDTQYF
CDR3 DNA: TGTGCCAGCAGTTACGCAGTTAGCACAGATACGCAGTATTTT

clone size: -
V gene: TRBV5-6
D gene: TRBD2
J gene: TRBJ2-1
CDR3 protein: CASSPDPSGWDEQFF
CDR3 DNA: TGTGCCAGCAGCCCGGACCCTAGCGGGTGGGATGAGCAGTTCTTC

clone size: -
V gene: TRBV20-1
D gene: -
J gene: TRBJ2-7
CDR3 protein: CSASWRQGLDEQYF
CDR3 DNA: TGCAGTGCTAGCTGGCGGCAGGGTCTCGACGAGCAGTACTTC

clone size: -
V gene: TRBV7-9
D gene: TRBD2
J gene: TRBJ2-1
CDR3 protein: CASSSLISGGSDEQFF
CDR3 DNA: TGTGCCAGCAGCTCCCTGATTAGCGGGGGGTCCGATGAGCAGTTCTTC

clone size: few
V gene: TRBV7-9
D gene: -
J gene: TRBJ2-3
CDR3 protein: CASKGLTNTQYF
CDR3 DNA: TGTGCCAGCAAGGGTCTTACGAATACGCAGTATTTT

clone size: -
V gene: TRBV29-1
D gene: -
J gene: TRBJ2-2
CDR3 protein: CSATGSSGELFF
CDR3 DNA: TGCAGCGCGACCGGCAGTTCCGGGGAGCTGTTTTTT

clone size: -
V gene: TRBV12-3/TRBV12-4
D gene: -
J gene: TRBJ2-2
CDR3 protein: CAGGGTGELFF
CDR3 DNA: TGTGCCGGAGGGGGTACCGGGGAGCTGTTTTTT

clone size: -
V gene: TRBV4-1
D gene: -
J gene: TRBJ2-7
CDR3 protein: CASSQDWGWSAYEQYF
CDR3 DNA: TGCGCCAGCAGCCAAGATTGGGGCTGGTCTGCCTACGAGCAGTACTTC

clone size: few
V gene: TRBV6-5
D gene: -
J gene: TRBJ2-2
CDR3 protein: CASSSSHTGELFF
CDR3 DNA: TGTGCCAGCAGTTCCTCGCACACCGGGGAGCTGTTTTTT

clone size: few
V gene: TRBV12-3/TRBV12-4
D gene: -
J gene: TRBJ2-1
CDR3 protein: CASSLKGGSYNEQFF
CDR3 DNA: TGTGCCAGCAGTTTAAAGGGGGGGAGCTACAATGAGCAGTTCTTC

clone size: few
V gene: TRBV10-3
D gene: TRBD1
J gene: TRBJ2-1
CDR3 protein: CAISESGQGAKNEQFF
CDR3 DNA: TGTGCCATCAGTGAGTCTGGACAGGGGGCTAAAAATGAGCAGTTCTTC

clone size: few
V gene: TRBV10-3
D gene: -
J gene: TRBJ2-4
CDR3 protein: CAISESVTSGAKNIQYF
CDR3 DNA: TGTGCCATCAGTGAGTCGGTTACGTCCGGGGCCAAAAACATTCAGTACTTC

clone size: -
V gene: TRBV20-1
D gene: TRBD2
J gene: TRBJ2-3
CDR3 protein: CSDYSGTSSDTQYF
CDR3 DNA: TGCAGTGACTACTCCGGGACTAGCTCGGATACGCAGTATTTT

clone size: few
V gene: TRBV19
D gene: -
J gene: TRBJ2-7
CDR3 protein: CASSNKHRSYEQYF
CDR3 DNA: TGTGCCAGTAGTAACAAACACCGCTCCTACGAGCAGTACTTC

clone size: many
V gene: TRBV13
D gene: TRBD1
J gene: TRBJ2-5
CDR3 protein: CASSLNRGETQYF
CDR3 DNA: TGTGCCAGCAGCTTGAACAGGGGAGAGACCCAGTACTTC

clone size: -
V gene: TRBV20-1
D gene: TRBD1
J gene: TRBJ2-7
CDR3 protein: CSASTPGDRGRYEQYF
CDR3 DNA: TGCAGTGCTAGTACCCCGGGGGACAGGGGTAGATACGAGCAGTACTTC

clone size: many
V gene: TRBV29-1
D gene: -
J gene: TRBJ1-1
CDR3 protein: CSVTNSYGNTEAFF
CDR3 DNA: TGCAGCGTTACCAACAGTTACGGGAACACTGAAGCTTTCTTT

clone size: once
V gene: TRBV10-3
D gene: TRBD1
J gene: TRBJ1-6
CDR3 protein: CAISESGQWSSYNSPLHF
CDR3 DNA: TGTGCCATCAGTGAGTCGGGACAGTGGAGCTCCTATAATTCACCCCTCCACTTT

clone size: -
V gene: TRBV3-1
D gene: -
J gene: TRBJ1-2
CDR3 protein: CASSQDGVSDGYTF
CDR3 DNA: TGTGCCAGCAGCCAAGATGGGGTGTCGGATGGCTACACCTTC

clone size: -
V gene: TRBV7-2
D gene: -
J gene: TRBJ2-5
CDR3 protein: CASSAPLGTQYF
CDR3 DNA: TGTGCCAGCAGCGCCCCTCTCGGGACCCAGTACTTC

clone size: once
V gene: TRBV5-1
D gene: TRBD2
J gene: TRBJ2-1
CDR3 protein: CASSLRGAGGLNNEQFF
CDR3 DNA: TGCGCCAGCAGCTTAAGGGGAGCGGGGGGACTTAACAATGAGCAGTTCTTC

clone size: -
V gene: TRBV20-1
D gene: -
J gene: TRBJ2-5
CDR3 protein: CSARDTPGGQYF
CDR3 DNA: TGCAGTGCTAGAGATACTCCCGGGGGCCAGTACTTC

clone size: -
V gene: TRBV10-3
D gene: TRBD1
J gene: TRBJ2-2
CDR3 protein: CASAPGQGNTGELFF
CDR3 DNA: TGTGCCAGCGCTCCGGGACAGGGGAACACCGGGGAGCTGTTTTTT

clone size: -
V gene: TRBV7-2
D gene: TRBD1
J gene: TRBJ1-2
CDR3 protein: CASSWGTGGGGYTF
CDR3 DNA: TGTGCCAGCAGCTGGGGTACAGGGGGTGGAGGCTACACCTTC

clone size: many
V gene: TRBV6-1
D gene: -
J gene: TRBJ1-2
CDR3 protein: CASSPDGVYGYTF
CDR3 DNA: TGTGCCAGCAGCCCGGACGGAGTATATGGCTACACCTTC

clone size: -
V gene: TRBV27
D gene: TRBD1
J gene: TRBJ2-1
CDR3 protein: CASSWAGTGPYNEQFF
CDR3 DNA: TGTGCCAGCAGTTGGGCCGGGACAGGGCCTTACAATGAGCAGTTCTTC

clone size: -
V gene: TRBV11-1
D gene: -
J gene: TRBJ2-3
CDR3 protein: CASSLRQGSGTSTDTQYF
CDR3 DNA: TGTGCCAGCAGCCTCAGACAGGGCTCTGGGACTAGCACAGATACGCAGTATTTT

clone size: -
V gene: TRBV27
D gene: TRBD1
J gene: TRBJ2-6
CDR3 protein: CASSLFWDRGRANVLTF
CDR3 DNA: TGTGCCAGCAGTTTATTCTGGGACAGGGGTCGGGCCAACGTCCTGACTTTC

clone size: few
V gene: TRBV4-2
D gene: TRBD1
J gene: TRBJ1-2
CDR3 protein: CASSQEDRGQYGYTF
CDR3 DNA: TGTGCCAGCAGCCAAGAGGACAGGGGGCAATATGGCTACACCTTC

clone size: -
V gene: TRBV10-3
D gene: -
J gene: TRBJ1-3
CDR3 protein: CAISEEGNTIYF
CDR3 DNA: TGTGCCATCAGTGAGGAGGGAAACACCATATATTTT

clone size: -
V gene: TRBV20-1
D gene: -
J gene: TRBJ2-1
CDR3 protein: CSASPRVSTYNEQFF
CDR3 DNA: TGCAGTGCTAGCCCCAGGGTTTCTACCTACAATGAGCAGTTCTTC

clone size: few
V gene: TRBV6-1
D gene: -
J gene: TRBJ2-2
CDR3 protein: CASSPSMLGAAGELFF
CDR3 DNA: TGTGCCAGCAGTCCCTCAATGCTTGGGGCCGCCGGGGAGCTGTTTTTT

clone size: -
V gene: TRBV20-1
D gene: TRBD1
J gene: TRBJ1-1
CDR3 protein: CSAPGQTNTEAFF
CDR3 DNA: TGCAGTGCGCCGGGACAGACGAACACTGAAGCTTTCTTT

clone size: -
V gene: TRBV28
D gene: TRBD2
J gene: TRBJ2-3
CDR3 protein: CASSLRETDTQYF
CDR3 DNA: TGTGCCAGCAGTTTGCGGGAGACAGATACGCAGTATTTT